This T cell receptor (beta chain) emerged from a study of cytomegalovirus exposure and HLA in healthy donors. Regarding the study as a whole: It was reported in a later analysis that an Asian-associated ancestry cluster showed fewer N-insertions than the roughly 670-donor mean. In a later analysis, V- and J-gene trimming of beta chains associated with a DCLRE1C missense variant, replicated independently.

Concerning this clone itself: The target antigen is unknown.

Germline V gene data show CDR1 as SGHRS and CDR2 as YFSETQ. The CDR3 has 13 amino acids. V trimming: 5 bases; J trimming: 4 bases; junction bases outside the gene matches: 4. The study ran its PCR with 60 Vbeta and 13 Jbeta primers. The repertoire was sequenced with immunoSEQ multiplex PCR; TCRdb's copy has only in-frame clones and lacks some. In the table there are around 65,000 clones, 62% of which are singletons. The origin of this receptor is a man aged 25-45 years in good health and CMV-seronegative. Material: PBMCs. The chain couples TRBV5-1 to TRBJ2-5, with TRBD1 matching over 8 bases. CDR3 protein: CASSNDRGETQYF. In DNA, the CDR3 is TGCGCCAGCAGTAATGACAGGGGAGAGACCCAGTACTTC.